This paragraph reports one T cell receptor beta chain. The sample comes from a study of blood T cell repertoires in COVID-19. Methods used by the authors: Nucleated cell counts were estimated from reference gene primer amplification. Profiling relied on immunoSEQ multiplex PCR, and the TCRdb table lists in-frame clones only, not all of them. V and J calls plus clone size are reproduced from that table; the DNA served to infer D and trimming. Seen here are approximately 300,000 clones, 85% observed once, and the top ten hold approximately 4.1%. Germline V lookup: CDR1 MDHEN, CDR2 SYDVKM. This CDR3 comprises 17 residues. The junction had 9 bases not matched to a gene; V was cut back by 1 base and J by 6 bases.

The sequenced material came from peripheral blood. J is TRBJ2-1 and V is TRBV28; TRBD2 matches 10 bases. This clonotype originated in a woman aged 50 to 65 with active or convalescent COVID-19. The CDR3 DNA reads TGTGCCAGCAGTTTATCCCCGGGGACTAGCGAAAGCAATGAGCAGTTCTTC. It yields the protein CASSLSPGTSESNEQFF. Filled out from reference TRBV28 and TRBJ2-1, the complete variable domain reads DVKVTQSSRYLVKRTGEKVFLECVQDMDHENMFWYRQDPGLGLRLIYFSYDVKMKEKGDIPEGYSVSREKKERFSLILESASTNQTSMYLCASSLSPGTSESNEQFFGPGTRLTVL.